This T cell receptor (beta chain) is drawn from a study of OX40 agonist ivuxolimab in advanced cancers. Study-wide context: Six ivuxolimab dose levels, 0.01 to 10 mg/kg, were given intravenously every 2 weeks. It was permissible to have had prior anti-PD-1, anti-PD-L1 or anti-CTLA-4 therapy, and approximately 41% had some.

Turning to this clone: Its antigen is unknown.

General study findings and limits: On average, a greater number of expanded clones characterised CD8+ T cells relative to CD4+. At 0.1 to 3.0 mg/kg and by week 6, clonal expansion occurred in CD4+ and CD8+ blood T cells.

Trimming removed 6 bases from V and 0 bases from J, with 11 bases in between. Germline V gene sequence: CDR1 LNHDA, CDR2 SQIVND (reference sequence). CDR3 length equals 14 residues. Data came from immunoSEQ multiplex PCR; TCRdb stores just in-frame clones and leaves some out. The sample yields about 82,000 clones, more than 70% seen once. The chain carries TRBV19 and TRBJ1-1; no clear D gene. The source of this sequence is an adult with an advanced solid tumor such as melanoma, head and neck, liver or kidney cancer. Here the sequenced sample was CD4+ or CD8+ T cells sorted from blood, taken in a trial of the OX40 agonist ivuxolimab. The CDR3: CASSPGWLNTEAFF. CDR3 sequence (DNA): TGTGCCAGTAGCCCCGGTTGGCTGAACACTGAAGCTTTCTTT.